The present TCR beta chain was sequenced within a study of blood T cell repertoires in COVID-19. Data came from immunoSEQ multiplex PCR; TCRdb stores just in-frame clones and leaves some out. The sample has tens of thousands of clones, around 89% seen once. The length of the CDR3 is 16 residues. The V gene lost 3 bases and the J gene lost 0 bases, with 13 bases spanning the gap. CDR1 SGDLS and CDR2 YYNGEE come from the germline V gene. Source material: peripheral blood. The TCR sequence derives from a human donor in a cohort sampled during active COVID-19. The genes are TRBV9 and TRBJ1-3, with D maybe TRBD1 (6 bases). This CDR3 reads CASSGQGGVSGNTIYF. The CDR3, as DNA: TGTGCCAGCAGCGGCCAAGGGGGGGTCTCTGGAAACACCATATATTTT.